Here is one T cell receptor (beta chain) with its context. Its antigen is not known. This entry is derived from a study of T cell responses to AZD1222 COVID-19 vaccine. Study-wide results and caveats: The donor group comprised mostly white British people and more females; the analysis possibly underestimated clonal diversity. Within unmutated variant regions lay the reported targets of nearly half of spike-specific TCRs. There were repertoire samples only from the period after the peak T cell response.

This CDR3 is built from 12 residues. Trimming took 8 bases from V and 6 from J; bases not matched to a gene: 6. The germline gives CDR1 MNHNY, CDR2 SVGAGI (reference sequence). Only in-frame clones appear in the TCRdb table, and some are missing; sequencing was by immunoSEQ multiplex PCR. This table holds approximately 200,000 clones, approximately 91% found once. The sequenced sample was peripheral blood, obtained 28 days after the second AZD1222 dose. The sequence derives from an adult who received the AZD1222 COVID-19 vaccine. V is TRBV6-6 and J is TRBJ1-2, with 7 bases that match TRBD1. The DNA for the CDR3 is TGTGCCAGCGAGGGCAGGGGGAATGGCTACACCTTC. Translating it yields CASEGRGNGYTF.